In this sample, the clone carrying this T cell receptor beta chain turned up many times. Its antigen is undetermined. Any gene name here is a mouse gene name. The missing CDR3 end, 4 residues past where the read stops, is filled in from the germline J gene. Germline-derived CDR1 and CDR2 are SGHDT and FRDEAV. The CDR3 has 15 residues. The trim removed 4 bases at V and 1 base at J, leaving 4 bases unmatched. Researchers sorted pooled cutaneous lymph node cells on the basis of CD4, CD8alpha, NKG2D, NKG2ACE and other markers. Extraction of RNA preceded its reverse transcription into cDNA, which served as the sequencing template. The table came from immunoSEQ multiplex PCR; TCRdb's copy has only in-frame clones and leaves some out. Recorded here are about 1,700 clones, none singletons. The data originate from a study of CD8+ T cells in alopecia areata. Overall study context: The authors grafted skin from roughly 6-12-month-old C3H/HeJ donors with spontaneous alopecia onto roughly 6-11-week-old female C3H/HeJ mice.

Study outcomes and limitations: Alopecia totalis/universalis scalp especially showed more expanded CD8+ clones than normal scalp.

The chain joins TRBV14 to TRBJ2-1; TRBD1 agrees at 8 bases. This TCR was sampled from a C3H/HeJ mouse with alopecia areata. The MHC haplotype of the strain is H2-k. The sample taken for sequencing was CD8+ T cells sorted from a lymph node. CDR3 DNA, as far as it was read: TGTGCCAGCAGTCACCGGGACAGGAACTATGCT. It translates to CASSHRDRNYA. The full-length CDR3 reads as CASSHRDRNYAEQFF.